What follows describes a single T cell receptor beta chain. As handled by the study authors: Estimation of nucleated cell counts relied on the amplification of reference gene primers. Repertoires were generated with immunoSEQ multiplex PCR, while TCRdb's copy carries only in-frame clones and drops some. V and J calls and clone size are given by that table; D and trimming were obtained from the DNA. The data hold some 70,000 clones, with less than 85% observed a single time. The entry originates in a study of blood T cell repertoires in COVID-19. Overall study context: T cells, B-cell-depleted T cells, or PBMCs supplied cDNA or gDNA.

The CDR3 consists of 19 residues. The sequence was obtained from a man in his sixties with acute or convalescent COVID-19. The material sequenced was peripheral blood. The chain couples TRBV21-1 to TRBJ1-2; whether TRBD1, the table's D call, matches the DNA was not checked. TRBV21-1 is an annotated pseudogene. The CDR3 region has the DNA TGTGCCAGCAGCAAAGCGCTTTACAGGATGGACAGCCCGGACTATGGCTACACCTTC. This translates into CASSKALYRMDSPDYGYTF.